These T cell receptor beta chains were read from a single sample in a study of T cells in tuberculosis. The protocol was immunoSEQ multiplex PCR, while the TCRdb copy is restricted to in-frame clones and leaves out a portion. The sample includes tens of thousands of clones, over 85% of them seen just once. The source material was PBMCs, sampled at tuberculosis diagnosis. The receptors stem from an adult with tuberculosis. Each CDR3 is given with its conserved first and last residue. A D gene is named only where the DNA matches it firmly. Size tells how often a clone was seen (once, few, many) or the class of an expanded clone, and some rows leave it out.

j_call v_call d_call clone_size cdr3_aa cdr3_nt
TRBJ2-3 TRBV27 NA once CASSLGGVSTDTQYF TGTGCCAGCAGTTTAGGCGGGGTTAGCACAGATACGCAGTATTTT
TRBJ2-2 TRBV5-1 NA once CASSSEAVGELFF TGCGCCAGCAGCTCAGAGGCCGTTGGGGAGCTGTTTTTT
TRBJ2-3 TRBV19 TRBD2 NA CASSGGDSLTDTQYF TGTGCCAGCTCGGGGGGGGACTCCCTCACAGATACGCAGTATTTT
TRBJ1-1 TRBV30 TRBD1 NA CAWSSHRDSISNTEAFF TGTGCCTGGAGTTCCCACCGGGACAGCATAAGTAACACTGAAGCTTTCTTT
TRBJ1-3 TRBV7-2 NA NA CASSPSVSGNTIYF TGTGCCAGCAGCCCGTCGGTCTCTGGAAACACCATATATTTT
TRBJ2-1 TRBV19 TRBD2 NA CASTLTSGTEQFF TGTGCCAGCACCCTAACTAGCGGGACGGAGCAGTTCTTC
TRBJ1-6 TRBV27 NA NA CASRRAGGGDSPLHF TGTGCCAGCAGAAGGGCGGGAGGGGGGGATTCACCCCTCCACTTT
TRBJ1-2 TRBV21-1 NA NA CASSKRDRGHGYTF TGTGCCAGCAGCAAAAGGGACAGGGGCCATGGCTACACCTTC
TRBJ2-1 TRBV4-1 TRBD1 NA CASSHGQGESFPYNEQFF TGCGCCAGCAGCCATGGACAGGGTGAGTCCTTTCCCTACAATGAGCAGTTCTTC
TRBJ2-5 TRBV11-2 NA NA CASSLDLEGQKQETQYF TGTGCCAGCAGCTTAGATCTAGAAGGACAGAAACAAGAGACCCAGTACTTC
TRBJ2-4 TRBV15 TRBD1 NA CATTIDRGDIQYF TGTGCCACCACCATAGACAGGGGGGACATTCAGTACTTC
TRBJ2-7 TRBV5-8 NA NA CASSQDSPNEQYF TGTGCCAGCAGCCAGGACAGCCCGAACGAGCAGTACTTC
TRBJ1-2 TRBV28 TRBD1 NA CASTPGETGIYGYTF TGTGCCAGCACTCCCGGGGAGACAGGGATCTATGGCTACACCTTC
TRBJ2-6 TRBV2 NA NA CASSEDGNSGANVLTF TGTGCCAGCAGTGAGGACGGGAACTCTGGGGCCAACGTCCTGACTTTC
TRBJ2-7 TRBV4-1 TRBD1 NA CASSQATGGNTYEQYF TGCGCCAGCAGCCAGGCGACAGGGGGCAATACCTACGAGCAGTACTTC
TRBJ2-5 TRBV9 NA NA CASSVGPLVQGQETQYF TGTGCCAGCAGCGTAGGTCCCTTGGTTCAGGGCCAAGAGACCCAGTACTTC
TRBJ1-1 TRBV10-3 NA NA CAISEGGGNTEAFF TGTGCCATCAGTGAAGGCGGAGGGAACACTGAAGCTTTCTTT
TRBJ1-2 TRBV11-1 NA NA CASRLRSGKNGGYTF TGTGCCAGCAGGTTGCGCTCCGGGAAAAATGGGGGCTACACCTTC
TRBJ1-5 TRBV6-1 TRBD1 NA CASSEVTGRSEPQHF TGTGCCAGCAGTGAGGTGACAGGGCGGTCGGAGCCCCAGCATTTT
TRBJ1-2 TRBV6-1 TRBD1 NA CATRMGQGGDGYTF TGTGCCACTCGGATGGGACAGGGGGGGGATGGCTACACCTTC
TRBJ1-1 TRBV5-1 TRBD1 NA CASSLVQGAVTEAFF TGCGCCAGCAGCTTGGTCCAGGGGGCGGTCACTGAAGCTTTCTTT
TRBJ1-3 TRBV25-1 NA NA CASSDTTNSGNTIYF TGTGCCAGCAGTGACACAACAAATTCTGGAAACACCATATATTTT